Presented here are 9 T cell receptor beta chains from one specimen sequenced in a study of blood T cell repertoires in COVID-19. Clones were read by immunoSEQ multiplex PCR, and TCRdb kept only the in-frame ones, dropping some. The table lists about 74,000 clones, around 78% of them singletons, with 15% in the top ten. The sequenced sample was peripheral blood. These receptors came from a human donor in a cohort sampled during active COVID-19.

This rearrangement joins TRBV7-9 to TRBJ2-7; D perhaps matches TRBD2 (5 bases). The V end lost 5 bases, the J end lost 3 bases, and 14 bases lay between the germline ends. This CDR3 is built from 14 residues. The germline gives CDR1 SEHNR, CDR2 FQNEAQ (reference sequence). The CDR3 DNA follows: TGTGCCAGCAGCCCCACCGCAGGAGGCTACGAGCAGTACTTC. Protein product: CASSPTAGGYEQYF.

The chain uses TRBV4-1 and TRBJ1-2; D is unclear. Trimming stripped 0 bases from V and 8 bases from J, with 13 bases between. The length of the CDR3 is 14 residues. The germline V gene has CDR1 MGHRA and CDR2 YSYEKL. Here the CDR3 reads CASSQDRVGGGYTF. The CDR3 DNA is TGCGCCAGCAGCCAAGATCGGGTAGGAGGGGGCTACACCTTC.

The V call is TRBV5-4, the J call TRBJ1-2, with 7 bases identical to TRBD1. Germline V CDR1 and CDR2: SGHNT, YYREEE (reference sequence). Germline trimming cut 4 bases from V and 8 bases from J; bases unmatched to any gene: 8. The CDR3 covers 13 residues. The CDR3 sequence: CASSRDRVEGYTF. The CDR3 nucleotides read TGTGCCAGCAGCCGTGACAGGGTGGAGGGCTACACCTTC.

The chain joins TRBV5-1 to TRBJ2-5; no clear D gene. Germline V CDR1 and CDR2: SGHRS, YFSETQ. The CDR3 spans 15 residues. Trimming removed 0 bases from V and 5 bases from J, with 14 bases in between. The CDR3 coding sequence is TGCGCCAGCAGCTTGGCCGGCTCTCCCGGGGAGACCCAGTACTTC. Translating gives CASSLAGSPGETQYF.

This sequence joins TRBV10-3 and TRBJ2-7, with TRBD2 matching 9 bases. From germline, CDR1 is ENHRY and CDR2 SYGVKD. Trimming removed 3 bases from V and 2 bases from J; junction bases left unmatched: 5. This CDR3 has 15 amino acids. The CDR3 sequence is CAISDSTSGTYEQYF. In nucleotides, the CDR3 is TGTGCCATCAGTGATTCGACTAGCGGCACCTACGAGCAGTACTTC.

This clone turned up a few times. This chain uses TRBV3-1 (or the pseudogene TRBV3-2) with TRBJ1-1; D gene ambiguous. Germline-derived CDR1 and CDR2 are LGHDT and YNNKEL (reference sequence). Trimming shortened V by 0 bases and J by 8 bases, and 10 bases separated the two germline ends. This CDR3 is built from 13 residues. CDR3 amino acids: CASSQDLVREAFF. The CDR3 coding sequence is TGTGCCAGCAGCCAAGATCTCGTGAGAGAAGCTTTCTTT.

The chain carries TRBV24-1 and TRBJ2-2; TRBD2 is a possible D gene (6 bases). V lost 5 bases and J lost 6, with 12 bases in between. From germline, CDR1 is KGHDR and CDR2 SFDVKD. The CDR3 is 14 amino acids. CDR3 residues: CATSAAGRAGELFF. CDR3 bases: TGTGCCACCAGTGCGGCGGGACGCGCCGGGGAGCTGTTTTTT.

As concerns this clone: The sample carries other DNA sequences with the same CDR3. Here the CDR3 reads CASSPKTGSYEQYF. CDR3 DNA sequence: TGTGCCAGCTCACCGAAGACAGGGTCCTACGAGCAGTACTTC. V usage is TRBV18 and J usage is TRBJ2-7, with 7 bases matching TRBD1. From germline, CDR1 is KGHSH and CDR2 LQKENI. V trimming: 3 bases; J trimming: 1 base; junction bases outside the gene matches: 3. This CDR3 is built from 14 residues.

The chain couples TRBV7-2 to TRBJ2-5, with TRBD2 identical over 7 bases. The germline gives CDR1 SGHTA, CDR2 FQGNSA. J gave up 7 bases and V 5 bases, and 10 bases lay outside the gene matches. The CDR3 spans 14 residues. CDR3 bases: TGTGCCAGCAGCCCCCGGCTAGCGGTTCGGACCCAGTACTTC. Its protein product is CASSPRLAVRTQYF.